This TCR beta chain was identified in a study of T cell responses to AZD1222 COVID-19 vaccine. Study-level findings and limits: Donors were chiefly white British, with a greater number of females, and clonal diversity was perhaps underestimated. Unmutated variant regions are reportedly the target of nearly half of TCRs that are spike-specific.

Sequencing used immunoSEQ multiplex PCR; TCRdb keeps in-frame clones, though not all of them. Of roughly 180,000 clones detected, about 90% appear once; the ten largest clones hold around 1.3%. This clone came up once. The antigen remains undetermined. This clonotype was obtained from an adult who received the AZD1222 COVID-19 vaccine. Source: peripheral blood, taken 28 days after the second AZD1222 dose.

CDR3 sequence (DNA): TGTGCCAGCAGTGGCCCCGGGACTAGCGGTTACAATGAGCAGTTCTTC. Encoded protein: CASSGPGTSGYNEQFF. The chain couples TRBV6-6 to TRBJ2-1, with TRBD2 matching over 11 bases. CDR3 size: 16 residues. The germline gives CDR1 MNHNY, CDR2 SVGAGI (reference sequence). Trimming at V came to 5 bases and at J to 4 bases, leaving 7 bases not matched to a gene.